The T cell receptor beta chain described here comes from a study of CD8 T cells in ankylosing spondylitis. This clonotype has ten or more counts. Its specificity is not known. Study-wide results and limits: Relatively rare in peripheral blood, disease-linked clones were also CD8+. For ankylosing spondylitis blood, a TCR beta motif of seven to nine highly homologous variants appeared characteristic. Previous work reported some of these motif variants in the synovial fluid and blood of reactive arthritis.

One entry per CDR3 protein results from TCRdb running MiXCR on the 5' RACE reads. This table has about 200,000 distinct CDR3 sequences, under 30% appearing once. This CDR3 is built from 17 residues. Germline V lookup: CDR1 SGHVT, CDR2 SQSDAQ. The J segment lost 0 bases and the V segment lost 3 bases, leaving 6 bases of the junction unmatched. This sequence was found in a male donor with ankylosing spondylitis or in good health (not recorded which). Sequenced material: blood, either unsorted or a sorted T cell fraction (not recorded which). The chain joins TRBV7-4 to TRBJ2-1; 9 bases match TRBD1. The CDR3: CASSFADRGSSYNEQFF. CDR3 bases: TGTGCCAGCAGCTTTGCGGACAGGGGTAGCTCCTACAATGAGCAGTTCTTC.